The rows below give T cell receptor beta chains drawn from one sample of a study of T-cell reconstitution after alpha-beta-depleted transplantation in children. TCRdb reanalysed the PCR reads using MiXCR and keeps one entry per CDR3 protein. The data hold about half a million distinct CDR3 sequences, with under 15% observed a single time. Sequencing was performed on PBMCs from the stem cell graft donor, taken from the stem cell graft. The receptors originated from a human donor who donated a stem cell graft to a child with combined immunodeficiency. Each CDR3 is given with its conserved first and last residue. The order of the fields is J gene, D gene, V gene, clone size, CDR3 protein, CDR3 DNA. A D gene is named only where the DNA matches it firmly. Clone size is given for some rows only: seen once, a few or many times, or a class if the clone is expanded.

>TRBJ2-7|.|TRBV3-1|few
CASGTLSYEQYF
TGTGCCAGCGGGACTCTTTCCTACGAGCAGTACTTC
>TRBJ2-1|TRBD2|TRBV29-1|many
CSAEGLAGNNEQFF
TGCAGCGCCGAAGGACTAGCGGGAAACAATGAGCAGTTCTTC
>TRBJ1-1|.|TRBV4-3|.
CASSQRPGRNTEAFF
TGCGCCAGCAGCCAGAGGCCTGGGAGGAACACTGAAGCTTTCTTT
>TRBJ2-7|.|TRBV4-3|few
CASSQSFSSYEQYF
TGCGCCAGCAGCCAAAGTTTCAGCTCCTACGAGCAGTACTTC
>TRBJ2-5|.|TRBV25-1|.
CASSERSRTVQIQETQYF
TGTGCCAGCAGTGAAAGATCTAGGACAGTCCAGATCCAAGAGACCCAGTACTTC
>TRBJ2-5|.|TRBV12-3/TRBV12-4|few
CASSPALTGETQYF
TGTGCCAGCAGCCCAGCTCTCACCGGGGAGACCCAGTACTTC
>TRBJ1-1|.|TRBV7-2|many
CASSLGDVTEAFF
TGTGCCAGCAGCTTGGGTGACGTCACTGAAGCTTTCTTT
>TRBJ2-6|.|TRBV12-3/TRBV12-4|.
CASTDSGANVLTF
TGTGCCAGCACCGACTCTGGGGCCAACGTCCTGACTTTC
>TRBJ2-2|TRBD2|TRBV29-1|many
CSVGIREAGELFF
TGCAGCGTGGGCATCCGGGAGGCTGGGGAGCTGTTTTTT
>TRBJ2-7|.|TRBV4-3|few
CASSRRPGSYEQYF
TGCGCCAGCAGCCGGCGGCCCGGGTCCTACGAGCAGTACTTC
>TRBJ2-5|TRBD2|TRBV12-3/TRBV12-4|many
CASSPFVSGDQETQYF
TGTGCCAGCAGCCCCTTTGTTAGCGGGGACCAAGAGACCCAGTACTTC
>TRBJ2-4|TRBD1|TRBV5-5|.
CASSLGQGDDIQYF
TGTGCCAGCAGCTTGGGACAGGGGGACGACATTCAGTACTTC
>TRBJ2-2|TRBD2|TRBV6-1|few
CASVEAGDEYTGELFF
TGTGCCAGCGTGGAGGCGGGGGACGAGTACACCGGGGAGCTGTTTTTT